The clone carrying this T cell receptor beta chain was seen a single time. Antigen unknown. The germline V gene encodes CDR1 SGHNT and CDR2 YYREEE (reference sequence). The V end was cut by 0 bases, the J end by 2 bases, with 12 bases between. The CDR3 has 15 amino acids. The protocol was immunoSEQ multiplex PCR, while the TCRdb copy is restricted to in-frame clones and leaves out a portion. The sample lists about 140,000 clones; about 90% were seen once. This sample was taken from a study of T cell responses to AZD1222 COVID-19 vaccine. Overall study results and limits: Among the donors, most were white British and more were female, and clonal diversity was possibly underestimated.

The V and J genes are TRBV5-4 and TRBJ2-7, with a possible D match to TRBD2 (5 bases). Material: peripheral blood, obtained on day 0 of AZD1222 vaccination. This TCR derives from an adult in good health. This CDR3 is CASSLGRDFPYEQYF. Here the CDR3 DNA reads TGTGCCAGCAGCTTGGGCCGGGATTTCCCCTACGAGCAGTACTTC.